This is a list of T cell receptor beta chains from one sample in a study of neoadjuvant anti-PD-1 for oral cavity cancer. The table came from immunoSEQ multiplex PCR; TCRdb's copy has only in-frame clones and leaves some out. The data hold over 30,000 clones, with 80% observed a single time. Sequenced material: PBMCs, taken after nivolumab (anti-PD-1) treatment. The origin of the receptors is a person aged 35 to 85 with oral cavity squamous cell carcinoma. Each CDR3 is given with its conserved first and last residue. Each record gives: V gene, J gene, CDR3 length, D gene, clone size, CDR3 protein, CDR3 DNA. A D gene is named only where the DNA matches it firmly. Rows may omit the clone size; those that give it use once, few, many or a size class.

v_gene: TRBV11-2
j_gene: TRBJ2-1
len: 14
d_gene: .
abundance: .
CDR3aa: CASSYTRGYNEQFF
CDR3nt: TGTGCCAGCAGCTACACCAGGGGATACAATGAGCAGTTCTTC

v_gene: TRBV7-2
j_gene: TRBJ2-6
len: 13
d_gene: .
abundance: .
CDR3aa: CASSSSGANVLTF
CDR3nt: TGTGCCAGCAGCTCCTCTGGGGCCAACGTCCTGACTTTC

v_gene: TRBV6-4
j_gene: TRBJ2-3
len: 11
d_gene: .
abundance: .
CDR3aa: CASSGGGTQYF
CDR3nt: TGTGCCAGCAGTGGGGGTGGAACGCAGTATTTT

v_gene: TRBV15
j_gene: TRBJ1-3
len: 16
d_gene: .
abundance: .
CDR3aa: CATSRDVGFSGNTIYF
CDR3nt: TGTGCCACCAGCAGAGATGTAGGTTTCTCTGGAAACACCATATATTTT

v_gene: TRBV4-2
j_gene: TRBJ2-7
len: 13
d_gene: .
abundance: .
CDR3aa: CASSLGRTYEQYF
CDR3nt: TGTGCCAGCAGCCTGGGACGGACCTACGAGCAGTACTTC

v_gene: TRBV6-1
j_gene: TRBJ1-5
len: 13
d_gene: .
abundance: .
CDR3aa: CASSTQTNQPQHF
CDR3nt: TGTGCCAGCAGTACTCAGACGAATCAGCCCCAGCATTTT

v_gene: TRBV5-1
j_gene: TRBJ2-1
len: 17
d_gene: TRBD1
abundance: .
CDR3aa: CASSTYGTADTIGEQFF
CDR3nt: TGCGCCAGCAGCACATACGGGACAGCGGACACAATAGGGGAGCAGTTCTTC

v_gene: TRBV21-1
j_gene: TRBJ2-5
len: 18
d_gene: .
abundance: few
CDR3aa: CASSKAGRSNREGETQYF
CDR3nt: TGTGCCAGCAGCAAAGCGGGGAGGAGTAACAGGGAGGGAGAGACCCAGTACTTC

v_gene: TRBV7-3
j_gene: TRBJ2-3
len: 14
d_gene: .
abundance: .
CDR3aa: CASSAQRQPDTQYF
CDR3nt: TGTGCCAGCAGCGCCCAGCGACAGCCAGATACGCAGTATTTT

v_gene: TRBV7-9
j_gene: TRBJ2-4
len: 16
d_gene: .
abundance: .
CDR3aa: CASSSLVGSGKNIQYF
CDR3nt: TGTGCCAGCAGCTCCCTCGTGGGGTCGGGCAAAAACATTCAGTACTTC

v_gene: TRBV6-4
j_gene: TRBJ2-2
len: 13
d_gene: .
abundance: medium-sized
CDR3aa: CASSEASTGELFF
CDR3nt: TGTGCCAGCAGTGAAGCTTCCACCGGGGAGCTGTTTTTT

v_gene: TRBV19
j_gene: TRBJ2-2
len: 18
d_gene: TRBD1
abundance: .
CDR3aa: CASSTRPLRDSITGELFF
CDR3nt: TGTGCCAGTAGTACCAGACCTCTAAGGGACAGTATCACCGGGGAGCTGTTTTTT

v_gene: TRBV6-1
j_gene: TRBJ1-2
len: 13
d_gene: .
abundance: .
CDR3aa: CASTETESYGYTF
CDR3nt: TGTGCCAGCACCGAGACAGAAAGCTATGGCTACACCTTC

v_gene: TRBV7-9
j_gene: TRBJ2-3
len: 18
d_gene: TRBD2
abundance: few
CDR3aa: CASSLPPRLAGLTDTQYF
CDR3nt: TGTGCCAGCAGCTTACCCCCCCGACTAGCGGGCCTCACAGATACGCAGTATTTT

v_gene: TRBV19
j_gene: TRBJ2-5
len: 16
d_gene: TRBD2
abundance: .
CDR3aa: CASSITPRGGQETQYF
CDR3nt: TGTGCCAGTAGTATTACCCCTCGGGGGGGACAAGAGACCCAGTACTTC

v_gene: TRBV5-8
j_gene: TRBJ1-4
len: 14
d_gene: TRBD1
abundance: .
CDR3aa: CASSLVQGNEKLFF
CDR3nt: TGTGCCAGCAGCTTGGTACAGGGGAATGAAAAACTGTTTTTT

v_gene: TRBV19
j_gene: TRBJ2-7
len: 14
d_gene: TRBD1
abundance: .
CDR3aa: CASSGQALSYEQYF
CDR3nt: TGTGCCAGTTCCGGACAGGCGCTCTCCTACGAGCAGTACTTC

v_gene: TRBV2
j_gene: TRBJ1-2
len: 14
d_gene: .
abundance: once
CDR3aa: CASRQVEGNYGYTF
CDR3nt: TGTGCCAGCAGGCAGGTGGAGGGGAACTATGGCTACACCTTC

v_gene: TRBV5-1
j_gene: TRBJ1-2
len: 14
d_gene: TRBD1
abundance: .
CDR3aa: CASSSGQGSYGYTF
CDR3nt: TGCGCCAGCAGCTCGGGACAGGGGAGCTATGGCTACACCTTC

v_gene: TRBV28
j_gene: TRBJ2-7
len: 16
d_gene: TRBD2
abundance: .
CDR3aa: CASSSIAGGYSYEQYF
CDR3nt: TGTGCCAGCAGTTCTATAGCGGGGGGCTACTCCTACGAGCAGTACTTC

v_gene: TRBV5-1
j_gene: TRBJ2-3
len: 20
d_gene: .
abundance: .
CDR3aa: CASSFHQDLAWDSSTDTQYF
CDR3nt: TGCGCCAGCAGCTTTCATCAGGACCTAGCTTGGGATTCTAGCACAGATACGCAGTATTTT

v_gene: TRBV19
j_gene: TRBJ1-4
len: 15
d_gene: TRBD1
abundance: .
CDR3aa: CASSTDRESNEKLFF
CDR3nt: TGTGCCAGTAGTACCGACAGGGAGTCGAATGAAAAACTGTTTTTT

v_gene: TRBV2
j_gene: TRBJ1-6
len: 14
d_gene: .
abundance: .
CDR3aa: CASSEGQLNSPLHF
CDR3nt: TGTGCCAGCAGTGAAGGACAATTAAATTCACCCCTCCACTTT

v_gene: TRBV6-5
j_gene: TRBJ2-7
len: 14
d_gene: TRBD1
abundance: .
CDR3aa: CASRATGSLWEQYF
CDR3nt: TGTGCCAGCAGGGCGACAGGGAGTCTATGGGAGCAGTACTTC

v_gene: TRBV5-6
j_gene: TRBJ2-5
len: 13
d_gene: .
abundance: .
CDR3aa: CASSSSFQETQYF
CDR3nt: TGTGCCAGCAGCTCCAGTTTCCAAGAGACCCAGTACTTC

v_gene: TRBV5-4
j_gene: TRBJ1-2
len: 15
d_gene: .
abundance: .
CDR3aa: CASLVLPGKTYGYTF
CDR3nt: TGTGCCAGCCTAGTACTACCAGGAAAGACCTATGGCTACACCTTC

v_gene: TRBV25-1
j_gene: TRBJ2-3
len: 13
d_gene: TRBD1
abundance: .
CDR3aa: CASKQGAKDTQYF
CDR3nt: TGTGCCAGCAAGCAGGGGGCGAAAGATACGCAGTATTTT

v_gene: TRBV6-1
j_gene: TRBJ2-7
len: 13
d_gene: .
abundance: .
CDR3aa: CASSAGEIYEQYF
CDR3nt: TGTGCCAGCAGTGCCGGCGAGATATACGAGCAGTACTTC

v_gene: TRBV7-8
j_gene: TRBJ1-1
len: 16
d_gene: .
abundance: .
CDR3aa: CASSPSDSLMNTEAFF
CDR3nt: TGTGCCAGCAGCCCCTCCGACAGTCTTATGAACACTGAAGCTTTCTTT

v_gene: TRBV19
j_gene: TRBJ1-3
len: 15
d_gene: .
abundance: .
CDR3aa: CASSYNRDRGNTIYF
CDR3nt: TGTGCCAGTAGTTATAACCGGGACCGAGGAAACACCATATATTTT

v_gene: TRBV29-1
j_gene: TRBJ2-7
len: 15
d_gene: TRBD1
abundance: .
CDR3aa: CSVVSFDRGPYEQYF
CDR3nt: TGCAGCGTTGTAAGTTTCGACAGGGGACCCTACGAGCAGTACTTC

v_gene: TRBV19
j_gene: TRBJ2-1
len: 13
d_gene: TRBD2
abundance: .
CDR3aa: CASSIQSGGDPFF
CDR3nt: TGTGCCAGTAGTATCCAAAGCGGGGGGGACCCGTTCTTC

v_gene: TRBV5-1
j_gene: TRBJ1-1
len: 17
d_gene: .
abundance: .
CDR3aa: CASSSLPPDGGAFEAFF
CDR3nt: TGCGCCAGCAGCTCCCTCCCACCTGACGGTGGGGCGTTTGAAGCTTTCTTT

v_gene: TRBV9
j_gene: TRBJ2-5
len: 17
d_gene: TRBD2
abundance: .
CDR3aa: CASSVGVSGGNQETQYF
CDR3nt: TGTGCCAGCAGCGTAGGAGTTAGCGGGGGTAACCAAGAGACCCAGTACTTC

v_gene: TRBV19
j_gene: TRBJ2-1
len: 19
d_gene: TRBD2
abundance: .
CDR3aa: CASSLPLTSLAAFYNEQFF
CDR3nt: TGTGCCAGTAGCCTCCCTCTGACTAGCCTTGCGGCCTTCTACAATGAGCAGTTCTTC

v_gene: TRBV29-1
j_gene: TRBJ1-4
len: 13
d_gene: TRBD1
abundance: .
CDR3aa: CSVGQGTNEKLFF
CDR3nt: TGCAGCGTCGGACAGGGGACTAATGAAAAACTGTTTTTT

v_gene: TRBV7-6
j_gene: TRBJ2-2
len: 16
d_gene: TRBD1
abundance: .
CDR3aa: CASSSHRDSNTGELFF
CDR3nt: TGTGCCAGCAGCTCCCACCGGGACAGTAACACCGGGGAGCTGTTTTTT

v_gene: TRBV5-1
j_gene: TRBJ2-3
len: 15
d_gene: TRBD2
abundance: .
CDR3aa: CASTLLAGFTDTQYF
CDR3nt: TGCGCCAGCACCCTCCTAGCGGGATTCACAGATACGCAGTATTTT

v_gene: TRBV6-5
j_gene: TRBJ2-3
len: 16
d_gene: TRBD2
abundance: .
CDR3aa: CASSYSAGGPADTQYF
CDR3nt: TGTGCCAGCAGTTACTCAGCGGGGGGGCCGGCAGATACGCAGTATTTT

v_gene: TRBV5-1
j_gene: TRBJ1-2
len: 17
d_gene: TRBD1
abundance: .
CDR3aa: CASSPGANRGRNYGYTF
CDR3nt: TGCGCCAGCAGCCCGGGTGCAAACAGGGGCCGTAACTATGGCTACACCTTC

v_gene: TRBV13
j_gene: TRBJ2-1
len: 15
d_gene: .
abundance: .
CDR3aa: CASSPWVGGYNEQFF
CDR3nt: TGTGCCAGCAGCCCCTGGGTTGGAGGCTACAATGAGCAGTTCTTC

v_gene: TRBV2
j_gene: TRBJ1-2
len: 13
d_gene: TRBD1
abundance: .
CDR3aa: CASSEDRNYGYTF
CDR3nt: TGTGCCAGCAGTGAGGACAGGAACTATGGCTACACCTTC